Below are 17 T cell receptor beta chains sequenced from a single sample in a study of response to subunit inactivated influenza vaccine. TCRdb ran MiXCR on the RT-PCR reads and lists one entry per CDR3 protein. The data hold over 650,000 distinct CDR3 sequences, with less than 20% observed a single time. This material consisted of PBMCs from blood, taken approximately 5 days after vaccination. Receptors were obtained from a middle-aged man who received an inactivated influenza vaccine.

This clonotype was picked up a small number of times. The chain is built from TRBV6-2 or TRBV6-3 and TRBJ2-1; 9 bases match TRBD1. The germline V gene encodes CDR1 MNHEY and CDR2 SVGEGT. Trimming took 2 bases from V and 6 from J; bases not matched to a gene: 17. The CDR3 runs 19 residues. The CDR3 region has the DNA TGTGCCAGCAGTTACGGATTTTATATCGGGACAGGGAAGGGCAATGAGCAGTTCTTC. Its translation is CASSYGFYIGTGKGNEQFF.

The rearrangement links TRBV5-1 to TRBJ2-1, with D possibly TRBD1 on 6 matching bases. The CDR3 extends over 13 amino acids. From germline, CDR1 is SGHRS and CDR2 YFSETQ. The V end lost 3 bases, the J end lost 3 bases, and 7 bases lay between the germline ends. Written as DNA, the CDR3 is TGCGCCAGCAGCTGGGACATCTACAATGAGCAGTTCTTC. It yields the protein CASSWDIYNEQFF.

A few counts support this clonotype. The chain is built from TRBV12-3 or TRBV12-4 and TRBJ1-2; D is undetermined. The CDR3 is 13 amino acids. Trimming took off 2 bases at V and 4 bases at J, with 8 bases between the two ends. The CDR3: CASSLSGAYGYTF. In nucleotides, the CDR3 is TGTGCCAGCAGTTTATCGGGTGCCTATGGCTACACCTTC.

V gene TRBV5-4 combines with J gene TRBJ2-2, with TRBD2 identical over 10 bases. The trim removed 4 bases at V and 0 bases at J, leaving 6 bases unmatched. The CDR3 is made up of 17 amino acids. The V gene's germline CDR1 is SGHNT and CDR2 YYREEE (reference sequence). The CDR3 region has the DNA TGTGCCAGCAGCATAGCGGGAGGCCCAGCGAACACCGGGGAGCTGTTTTTT. This gives the protein CASSIAGGPANTGELFF.

Concerning this clonotype itself: This sequence may be a read error, since a much larger clone differs from it by one base. This sequence joins TRBV29-1 and TRBJ1-5, with D unclear. This CDR3 is built from 13 residues. The V and J ends lost 6 bases and 5 bases respectively, with 14 bases between them. Germline CDR1 reads SQVTM; CDR2 reads ANQGSEA. The chain's CDR3 is CSVSVGEDQPQHF. The CDR3, as DNA: TGCAGCGTCTCCGTCGGGGAAGATCAGCCCCAGCATTTT.

This clonotype was counted between two and nine times. The chain has TRBV10-3 and TRBJ1-6, with TRBD1 as a possible D gene (5 bases). The ends were cut back, 4 bases at V and 9 bases at J, with 19 bases in the middle. From germline, CDR1 is ENHRY and CDR2 SYGVKD. CDR3 length equals 16 residues. The CDR3 reads CAISAPPTDGGSPLHF. In DNA, the CDR3 is TGTGCCATCAGTGCTCCCCCGACAGACGGGGGTTCACCCCTCCACTTT.

In this sample, this clonotype turned up a few times. The chain has TRBV20-1 and TRBJ1-3; D is perhaps TRBD1 (6 bases). CDR1 and CDR2 (germline): DFQATT, SNEGSKA (reference sequence). The CDR3 is 16 residues long. Trimming stripped 0 bases from V and 5 bases from J, with 17 bases between. The CDR3 DNA follows: TGCAGTGCTAGAGATGGAACAGGGCCTCCACGAAACACCATATATTTT. Its protein product is CSARDGTGPPRNTIYF.

This clonotype was detected a few times. The CDR3 protein is CAISGQEQGKETQYF. Written as DNA, the CDR3 is TGTGCCATCAGTGGGCAGGAACAGGGGAAAGAGACCCAGTACTTC. V usage is TRBV10-3 and J usage is TRBJ2-5; TRBD1 matches 7 bases. This CDR3 spans 15 amino acids. Germline loops: CDR1 ENHRY, CDR2 SYGVKD. The J segment lost 3 bases and the V segment lost 4 bases, leaving 8 bases of the junction unmatched.

This clonotype was found a few times. The V and J genes are TRBV5-1 and TRBJ2-7; 10 bases match TRBD1. CDR3 length: 14 residues. Per germline, CDR1 SGHRS and CDR2 YFSETQ. Losses at the gene ends were 2 bases for V and 6 bases for J; bases not matched to a gene: 5. CDR3 amino acids: CASSLYDRGLEQYF. CDR3 in DNA: TGCGCCAGCAGCTTATACGACAGGGGGCTCGAGCAGTACTTC.

In its sample, this clonotype was seen many times. This chain joins TRBV7-2 and TRBJ2-1; D not resolved. The CDR3 contains 12 residues. Trimming pared 5 bases from V and 6 bases from J, leaving 8 bases between. CDR1 and CDR2 (germline): SGHTA, FQGNSA. For the CDR3, the DNA is TGTGCCAGCAGCCCGGGCCTCAATGAGCAGTTCTTC. Its protein product is CASSPGLNEQFF.

This sequence joins TRBV12-3 or TRBV12-4 and TRBJ1-1; 8 bases map to TRBD1. The V segment lost 4 bases and the J segment 8 bases; nucleotides outside the gene matches: 9. The CDR3 runs to 14 residues. CDR3 region: CASSSADRGREAFF. CDR3 bases: TGTGCCAGCAGTTCCGCCGACAGGGGTAGGGAAGCTTTCTTT.

This clonotype came up a few times. The gene calls are TRBV5-1 and TRBJ2-7; a weak D match, TRBD1 (6 bases). Germline V gene sequence: CDR1 SGHRS, CDR2 YFSETQ. V was pared by 5 bases and J by 5 bases, with 17 bases between. The CDR3 is 14 amino acids. The CDR3, as DNA: TGCGCCAGCAGTTCGCCTGGGGGCCACCACGAGCAGTACTTC. This sequence encodes CASSSPGGHHEQYF.

This clonotype was seen many times. The chain uses TRBV25-1 and TRBJ1-1; D possibly corresponds to TRBD1 (5 bases). Germline CDR1 is MGHDK and CDR2 is SYGVNS. The CDR3 loop spans 15 amino acids. The V gene lost 3 bases and the J gene lost 2 bases, with 13 bases spanning the gap. Written as DNA, the CDR3 is TGTGCCAGCAGTGATTGGAAGGGGACCAACACTGAAGCTTTCTTT. Translated: CASSDWKGTNTEAFF.

The V gene is TRBV11-2, the J gene TRBJ1-1; 7 bases are shared with TRBD1. This CDR3 has 12 residues. After removal of 5 bases from V and 10 bases from J, the junction contained 7 bases not matched to a gene. Germline CDR1 is SGHAT and CDR2 is FQNNGV. The CDR3 loop reads CASSPWDRGAFF. As DNA, the CDR3 is TGTGCCAGCAGCCCATGGGACAGAGGAGCTTTCTTT.

This clonotype occurred a few times. The V gene is TRBV30, the J gene TRBJ1-1; D not resolved. Germline loops: CDR1 GTSNPN, CDR2 SVGIG (reference sequence). This CDR3 comprises 12 residues. Trimming cost V 0 bases and J 11 bases, with 13 bases left between them. DNA for the CDR3: TGTGCCTGGAGTGTAAGGGTGGCGGAGGCTTTCTTT. The encoded protein is CAWSVRVAEAFF.

This clonotype was seen repeatedly, ten times or more. V is TRBV11-2 and J is TRBJ2-7; 9 bases fit TRBD1. Germline trimming cut 6 bases from V and 3 bases from J; bases unmatched to any gene: 6. The CDR3 has 14 amino acids. Germline CDR1 is SGHAT and CDR2 is FQNNGV. CDR3 residues: CASRSTGGSYEQYF. The CDR3 DNA follows: TGTGCCAGCAGATCGACAGGGGGTAGCTACGAGCAGTACTTC.

This clonotype has ten or more counts. The chain joins TRBV12-3 or TRBV12-4 to TRBJ2-7, with no clear D. The V end was cut by 6 bases, the J end by 2 bases, with 8 bases between. The length of the CDR3 is 12 residues. For the CDR3, the DNA is TGTGCCAGCAGACGGAGCACCTACGAGCAGTACTTC. This codes for CASRRSTYEQYF.